What follows is one TCR beta chain and its context. Between the trimmed V and J ends, which lost 4 bases and 4 bases, there was a span of 13 bases. Per germline, CDR1 SGHRS and CDR2 YFSETQ. This CDR3 contains 14 residues. Participant-reported clinical history was the basis for cohort assignment. This entry belongs to a study of blood T cell repertoires in COVID-19. The wider study: Italy, Spain and the United States were the sources of the convalescent and acute COVID-19 samples.

The repertoire was sequenced with immunoSEQ multiplex PCR; TCRdb's copy has only in-frame clones and lacks some. The sample includes approximately 300,000 clones, about 85% of them seen just once. The receptor comes from a woman aged 25 to 39 who had recovered from COVID-19. Input material: PBMCs or T cells enriched from blood (not recorded which). The rearrangement uses TRBV5-1 and TRBJ2-3, with a possible D match to TRBD2 (5 bases). The CDR3 here is CASSREAVSDTQYF. The CDR3 DNA reads TGCGCCAGCAGCCGGGAAGCGGTATCAGATACGCAGTATTTT. Supplemented by reference TRBV5-1 and TRBJ2-3, the full variable domain reads KAGVTQTPRYLIKTRGQQVTLSCSPISGHRSVSWYQQTPGQGLQFLFEYFSETQRNKGNFPGRFSGRQFSNSRSEMNVSTLELGDSALYLCASSREAVSDTQYFGPGTRLTVL.